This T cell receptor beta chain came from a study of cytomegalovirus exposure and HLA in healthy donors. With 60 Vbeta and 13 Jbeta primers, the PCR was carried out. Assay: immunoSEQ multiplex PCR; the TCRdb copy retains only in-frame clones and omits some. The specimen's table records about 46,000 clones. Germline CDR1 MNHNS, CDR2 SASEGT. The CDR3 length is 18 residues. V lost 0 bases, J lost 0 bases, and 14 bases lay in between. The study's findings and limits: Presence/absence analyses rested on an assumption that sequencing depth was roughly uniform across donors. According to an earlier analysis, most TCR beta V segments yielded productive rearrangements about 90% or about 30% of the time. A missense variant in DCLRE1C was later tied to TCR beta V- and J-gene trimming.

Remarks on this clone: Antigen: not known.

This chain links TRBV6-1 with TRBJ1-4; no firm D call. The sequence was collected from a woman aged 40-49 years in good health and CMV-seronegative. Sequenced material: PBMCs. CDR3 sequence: CASSEALPGSATNEKLFF. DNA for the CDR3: TGTGCCAGCAGTGAAGCGCTTCCTGGCAGCGCAACTAATGAAAAACTGTTTTTT.